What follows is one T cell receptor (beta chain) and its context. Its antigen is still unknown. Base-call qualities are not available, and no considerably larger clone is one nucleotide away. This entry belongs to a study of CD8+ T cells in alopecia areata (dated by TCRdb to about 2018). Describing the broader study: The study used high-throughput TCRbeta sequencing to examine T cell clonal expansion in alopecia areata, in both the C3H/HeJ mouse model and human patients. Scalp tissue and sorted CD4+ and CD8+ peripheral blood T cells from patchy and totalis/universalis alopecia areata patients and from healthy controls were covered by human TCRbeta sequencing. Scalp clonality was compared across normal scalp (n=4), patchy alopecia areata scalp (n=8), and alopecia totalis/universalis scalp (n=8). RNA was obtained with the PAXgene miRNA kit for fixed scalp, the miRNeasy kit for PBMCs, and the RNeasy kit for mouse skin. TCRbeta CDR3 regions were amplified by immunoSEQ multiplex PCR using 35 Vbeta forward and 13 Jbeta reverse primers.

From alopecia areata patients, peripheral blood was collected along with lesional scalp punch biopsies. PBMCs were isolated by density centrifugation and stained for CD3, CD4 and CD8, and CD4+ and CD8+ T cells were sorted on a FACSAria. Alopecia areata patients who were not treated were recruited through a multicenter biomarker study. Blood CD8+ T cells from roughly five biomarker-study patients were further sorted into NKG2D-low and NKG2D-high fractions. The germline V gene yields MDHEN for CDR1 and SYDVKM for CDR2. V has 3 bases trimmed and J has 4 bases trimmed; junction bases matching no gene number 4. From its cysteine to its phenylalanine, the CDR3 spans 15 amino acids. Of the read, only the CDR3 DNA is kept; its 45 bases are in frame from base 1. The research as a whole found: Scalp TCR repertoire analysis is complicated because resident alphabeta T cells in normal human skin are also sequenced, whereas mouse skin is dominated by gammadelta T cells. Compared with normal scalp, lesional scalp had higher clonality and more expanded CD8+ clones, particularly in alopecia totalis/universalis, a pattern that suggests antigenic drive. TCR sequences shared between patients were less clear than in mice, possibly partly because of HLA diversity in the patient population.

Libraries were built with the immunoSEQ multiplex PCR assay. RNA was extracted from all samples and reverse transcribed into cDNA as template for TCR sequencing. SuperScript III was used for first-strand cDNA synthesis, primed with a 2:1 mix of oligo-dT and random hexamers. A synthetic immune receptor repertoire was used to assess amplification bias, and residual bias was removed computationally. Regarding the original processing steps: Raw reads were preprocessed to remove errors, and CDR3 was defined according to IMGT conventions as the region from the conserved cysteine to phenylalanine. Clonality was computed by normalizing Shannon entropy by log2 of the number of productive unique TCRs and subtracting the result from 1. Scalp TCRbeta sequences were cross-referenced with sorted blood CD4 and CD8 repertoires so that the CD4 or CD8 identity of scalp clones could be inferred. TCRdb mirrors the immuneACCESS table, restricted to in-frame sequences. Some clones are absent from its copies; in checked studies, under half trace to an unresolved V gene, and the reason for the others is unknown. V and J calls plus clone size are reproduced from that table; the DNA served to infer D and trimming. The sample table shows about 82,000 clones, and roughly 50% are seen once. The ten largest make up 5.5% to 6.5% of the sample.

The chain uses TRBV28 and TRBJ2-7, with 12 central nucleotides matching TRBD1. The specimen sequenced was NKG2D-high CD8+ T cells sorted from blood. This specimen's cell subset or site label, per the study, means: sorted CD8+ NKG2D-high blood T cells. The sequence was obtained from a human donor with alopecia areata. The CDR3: CASSFGTGGAYEQYF. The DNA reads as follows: TGTGCCAGCAGTTTCGGGACAGGGGGCGCGTACGAGCAGTACTTC.